The 31 T cell receptor beta chains listed next were all sequenced from one sample in a study of blood T cell repertoires in COVID-19. Assay used: immunoSEQ multiplex PCR; TCRdb lists only in-frame clones, some missing. The sample has over 200,000 clones; about 89% are singletons. The source material was peripheral blood. These receptors were collected from a woman between 35 and 50 years old with acute or convalescent COVID-19.

This chain joins TRBV6-6 and TRBJ1-5; TRBD1 is a possible D gene (6 bases). Germline V CDR1 and CDR2: MNHNY, SVGAGI (reference sequence). CDR3 length: 14 amino acids. V was clipped by 4 bases and J by 3 bases, with 10 bases between them. CDR3 in DNA: TGTGCCAGCAGTTCCGGACAGTTCAATCAGCCCCAGCATTTT. Translation: CASSSGQFNQPQHF.

CDR3 amino acids: CASSRDRVDTGELFF. CDR3 in DNA: TGTGCCAGCAGTCGGGACAGGGTGGACACCGGGGAGCTGTTTTTT. V is TRBV6-5 and J is TRBJ2-2; 9 bases are shared with TRBD1. Trimming removed 5 bases from V and 3 bases from J; junction bases left unmatched: 4. Germline V gene lookup returns CDR1 MNHEY and CDR2 SVGAGI. The CDR3 has 15 amino acids.

This clone was detected a few times. V gene TRBV18 combines with J gene TRBJ1-4; D gene unclear. The CDR3 spans 12 residues. Trimming left V 0 bases short and J 10 bases short, with 6 bases between. The germline CDR1 and CDR2 sequences are KGHSH and LQKENI. The DNA of the CDR3 is TGTGCCAGCTCACCACCTACCGGAAAACTGTTTTTT. This translates into CASSPPTGKLFF.

Comment on this clone: This sequence may be a read error, since a much larger clone differs from it by one base. The chain links TRBV12-5 to TRBJ2-1, with TRBD2 as a possible D gene (7 bases). The CDR3 has 16 residues. CDR1 and CDR2 (germline): LGHNT, FRNRAP. The CDR3: CASDLVPGGQSNEQFF. CDR3 nucleotides: TGTGCTAGTGATTTGGTCCCCGGGGGGCAAAGCAATGAGCAGTTCTTC.

The V call is TRBV4-2, the J call TRBJ2-1; D might be TRBD2 (5 bases). Germline V gene lookup returns CDR1 LGHNA and CDR2 YNFKEQ. The CDR3 loop spans 16 amino acids. Trimming took 1 base from V and 10 from J, leaving 20 bases between them. This chain's CDR3 is CASSQGRQARGAEQFF. Written as DNA, the CDR3 is TGTGCCAGCAGCCAAGGGCGTCAAGCCCGGGGAGCCGAGCAGTTCTTC.

The rearrangement joins TRBV7-3 to TRBJ1-2; tentative D call: TRBD1 (5 bases). Trimming shortened V by 6 bases and J by 10 bases, and 18 bases separated the two germline ends. The CDR3 runs 13 residues. The germline V gene encodes CDR1 SGHTA and CDR2 FQGTGA. In DNA form, the CDR3 reads TGTGCCAGCAGTTATAACTCGGGACTAAACTACACCTTC. Translating it yields CASSYNSGLNYTF.

This chain connects TRBV14 to TRBJ1-6, with D possibly TRBD1 on 6 matching bases. Between the trimmed V and J ends, which lost 3 bases and 5 bases, there was a span of 11 bases. The CDR3 consists of 15 residues. Germline CDR1 is SGHDN and CDR2 is FVKESK. In DNA form, the CDR3 reads TGTGCCAGCAGCCAGGGGGCTTGGAATAATTCACCCCTCCACTTT. Translation gives CASSQGAWNNSPLHF.

The chain employs TRBV5-1 and TRBJ1-1; a weak D match, TRBD1 (6 bases). V gave up 2 bases and J gave up 0 bases, with 8 bases separating them. Germline V CDR1 and CDR2: SGHRS, YFSETQ. This CDR3 region has 14 residues. This chain's CDR3 is CASSFSGVNTEAFF. As DNA, the CDR3 is TGCGCCAGCAGCTTTTCAGGGGTGAACACTGAAGCTTTCTTT. Looking up the rest from reference TRBV5-1 and TRBJ1-1 gives the full variable domain: KAGVTQTPRYLIKTRGQQVTLSCSPISGHRSVSWYQQTPGQGLQFLFEYFSETQRNKGNFPGRFSGRQFSNSRSEMNVSTLELGDSALYLCASSFSGVNTEAFFGQGTRLTVV.

J is TRBJ1-5 and V is TRBV6-5; 8 bases fit TRBD1. CDR1 is MNHEY and CDR2 is SVGAGI in the germline V gene. Trimming cost V 0 bases and J 6 bases; bases outside gene matches: 4. The CDR3 covers 15 residues. CDR3 residues: CASSYSRTGSQPQHF. The DNA of the CDR3 is TGTGCCAGCAGTTACTCTAGGACAGGGAGTCAGCCCCAGCATTTT.

The chain is built from TRBV2 and TRBJ2-5, with 12 bases aligning to TRBD2. V was clipped by 4 bases and J by 4 bases; unmatched bases: 4. The CDR3 loop spans 15 amino acids. The V gene's germline CDR1 is SNHLY and CDR2 FYNNEI. CDR3 amino acids: CASSVTSGGLETQYF. CDR3 DNA: TGTGCCAGCAGTGTGACTAGCGGGGGTTTAGAGACCCAGTACTTC.

This chain links TRBV4-1 with TRBJ2-5; D might be TRBD1 (5 bases). There are 14 residues in the CDR3. V dropped 1 base and J dropped 2 bases, with 8 bases sitting between them. The germline V gene has CDR1 MGHRA and CDR2 YSYEKL. CDR3 nucleotide sequence: TGCGCCAGCAGCCAAGGACAGCCACAAGAGACCCAGTACTTC. It codes for CASSQGQPQETQYF.

J is TRBJ2-3 and V is TRBV12-3 or TRBV12-4, with TRBD1 matching 10 bases. The CDR3 is made up of 13 amino acids. The CDR3 loop reads CGSGTGVEDTQYF. The DNA of the CDR3 is TGTGGATCTGGGACAGGGGTGGAAGATACGCAGTATTTT.

This chain connects TRBV6-1 to TRBJ2-3; the match to TRBD2 covers 10 bases. CDR1 is MNHNS, CDR2 SASEGT, per germline. CDR3 length equals 17 residues. V dropped 3 bases and J dropped 6; count of bases not matched to a gene: 12. The CDR3 is CASSDSRLAGAGDTQYF. The CDR3 DNA sequence: TGTGCCAGCAGTGATTCCCGGCTAGCGGGGGCAGGGGATACGCAGTATTTT.

This clone appeared once. This chain joins TRBV6-6 and TRBJ2-3, with D possibly being TRBD2 (5 bases). The CDR3 length is 15 residues. CDR1 MNHNY and CDR2 SVGAGI come from the germline V gene (reference sequence). Trimming removed 4 bases at V and 4 bases at J, with 15 bases between. The CDR3 protein is CASSFNRLGADTQYF. The CDR3 nucleotides read TGTGCCAGCAGTTTCAACCGACTCGGGGCAGATACGCAGTATTTT.

The chain is built from TRBV27 and TRBJ1-5; the match to TRBD1 covers 7 bases. The CDR3 totals 14 residues. V lost 7 bases, J lost 2 bases, and 5 bases stayed unmatched. CDR1 is MNHEY, CDR2 SMNVEV, per germline (reference sequence). The CDR3 is CASKDREGNQPQHF. The DNA of the CDR3 is TGTGCCAGCAAAGACAGGGAGGGCAATCAGCCCCAGCATTTT.

The CDR3 DNA reads as TGTGCCAGCAGCTTGGGACAGGGGACCATAAGGCCCCAGCATTTT. It is translated as CASSLGQGTIRPQHF. This chain connects TRBV5-6 to TRBJ1-5; 8 nucleotides agree with TRBD1. Germline CDR1 is SGHDT and CDR2 is YYEEEE. V shed 0 bases, J shed 9 bases, and the junction held 8 bases outside the gene matches. The CDR3 has 15 residues.

V usage is TRBV3-1 (or the pseudogene TRBV3-2) and J usage is TRBJ1-6; 9 bases align to TRBD1. V was clipped by 6 bases and J by 10 bases; unmatched bases: 10. The CDR3 runs to 15 residues. Germline-derived CDR1 and CDR2 are LGHDT and YNNKEL (reference sequence). The CDR3 protein is CASRGTGTIGSPLHF. CDR3 coding DNA: TGTGCCAGCAGAGGGACAGGGACCATTGGATCACCCCTCCACTTT.

This chain links TRBV19 with TRBJ1-1; 7 positions match TRBD1. CDR1 LNHDA and CDR2 SQIVND come from the germline V gene (reference sequence). This CDR3 contains 14 residues. V shed 5 bases, J shed 7 bases, and the junction held 10 bases outside the gene matches. The CDR3 DNA reads as TGTGCCAGTAGTGAGGGGGCACTGGCGATTGAAGCTTTCTTT. Encoded protein: CASSEGALAIEAFF. The full variable domain, with the rest looked up from reference TRBV19 and TRBJ1-1, is DGGITQSPKYLFRKEGQNVTLSCEQNLNHDAMYWYRQDPGQGLRLIYYSQIVNDFQKGDIAEGYSVSREKKESFPLTVTSAQKNPTAFYLCASSEGALAIEAFFGQGTRLTVV.

The chain combines TRBV5-5 with TRBJ2-3; 10 bases match TRBD2. Germline V gene data show CDR1 as SGHKS and CDR2 as YYEKEE (reference sequence). The CDR3 consists of 18 residues. The V gene end was trimmed by 7 bases and the J gene end by 4 bases; junction bases not matched to a gene: 18. Written as DNA, the CDR3 is TGTGCCAGCGCTTCGGTCGGGGCCTCTAGCGGGGGAGCAGATACGCAGTATTTT. Translated: CASASVGASSGGADTQYF.

This clone was seen once. The rearrangement uses TRBV9 and TRBJ1-6; 9 bases line up with TRBD1. The CDR3 runs 14 residues. V was clipped by 4 bases and J by 9 bases; unmatched bases: 5. Germline CDR1 reads SGDLS; CDR2 reads YYNGEE. The CDR3 sequence is CASSRGQGRSPLHF. The CDR3, as DNA: TGTGCCAGCAGCCGGGGACAGGGACGTTCACCCCTCCACTTT.

This clone was found many times. The chain couples TRBV7-8 to TRBJ2-5; TRBD1 agrees at 11 bases. Losses at the gene ends were 4 bases for V and 4 bases for J; bases not matched to a gene: 8. This CDR3 spans 16 amino acids. CDR1 is SGHVS and CDR2 is FQNEAQ in the germline V gene. The CDR3 nucleotides read TGTGCCAGCAGCTGGACAGGGGGCGCTTCTCGAGAGACCCAGTACTTC. This sequence encodes CASSWTGGASRETQYF.

The chain employs TRBV25-1 and TRBJ2-3; 7 bases fit TRBD1. Germline V gene sequence: CDR1 MGHDK, CDR2 SYGVNS. The ends lost 0 bases at V and 6 bases at J; junction bases unmatched: 15. This CDR3 contains 18 residues. Written as DNA, the CDR3 is TGTGCCAGCAGTGAATATTTCGGGTCGACAGGGACGTCCGATACGCAGTATTTT. It translates to CASSEYFGSTGTSDTQYF.

The gene calls are TRBV5-4 and TRBJ1-2; TRBD1 matches 7 bases. Germline CDR1 reads SGHNT; CDR2 reads YYREEE (reference sequence). J gave up 3 bases and V 6 bases, and 11 bases lay outside the gene matches. The CDR3 loop spans 15 amino acids. CDR3 loop: CASNSPTQGDYGYTF. The CDR3 DNA is TGTGCCAGCAATTCCCCCACTCAGGGGGACTATGGCTACACCTTC.

The rearrangement joins TRBV5-6 to TRBJ1-2, with D perhaps matching TRBD1 (6 bases). Germline loops: CDR1 SGHDT, CDR2 YYEEEE. V shed 2 bases and J shed 5 bases, with 13 bases lying between them. This CDR3 contains 14 residues. CDR3 coding DNA: TGTGCCAGCAGCTTCTTGGGGGGGCCTTATGGCTACACCTTC. Translated, it gives CASSFLGGPYGYTF.

The chain joins TRBV7-6 to TRBJ2-1; 10 bases fit TRBD1. The junction had 7 bases not matched to a gene; V was cut back by 5 bases and J by 6 bases. The germline V gene has CDR1 SGHVS and CDR2 FNYEAQ. The CDR3 covers 15 residues. The CDR3 nucleotides read TGTGCCAGCAGCCAGCGACAGGGGGCGGCCAATGAGCAGTTCTTC. Translating it yields CASSQRQGAANEQFF. Looking up the rest from reference TRBV7-6 and TRBJ2-1 gives the full variable domain: GAGVSQSPRYKVTKRGQDVALRCDPISGHVSLYWYRQALGQGPEFLTYFNYEAQQDKSGLPNDRFSAERPEGSISTLTIQRTEQRDSAMYRCASSQRQGAANEQFFGPGTRLTVL.

This chain connects TRBV3-1 (or the pseudogene TRBV3-2) to TRBJ1-5, with a tentative D call TRBD1 (5 bases). CDR1 and CDR2 from the germline V gene are LGHDT and YNNKEL (reference sequence). Trimming removed 4 bases from V and 4 bases from J, with 8 bases in between. CDR3 length: 13 residues. The CDR3 DNA is TGTGCCAGCAGCCCACAGGTAAATCAGCCCCAGCATTTT. Translating gives CASSPQVNQPQHF.

The chain employs TRBV11-2 and TRBJ1-1; D uncertain. V was shortened by 2 bases and J by 6 bases, with 7 bases between the two germline ends. This CDR3 contains 12 residues. CDR1 and CDR2 from the germline V gene are SGHAT and FQNNGV. DNA for the CDR3: TGTGCCAGCAGCTTATTCGCGCCTGAAGCTTTCTTT. The encoded protein is CASSLFAPEAFF. Combining the CDR3 with reference TRBV11-2 and TRBJ1-1 gives the whole variable domain EAGVAQSPRYKIIEKRQSVAFWCNPISGHATLYWYQQILGQGPKLLIQFQNNGVVDDSQLPKDRFSAERLKGVDSTLKIQPAKLEDSAVYLCASSLFAPEAFFGQGTRLTVV.

The V and J genes are TRBV7-8 and TRBJ1-1; D gene unclear. The CDR3 covers 14 residues. V lost 3 bases and J 0 bases, leaving 8 bases between the germline ends. Germline V CDR1 and CDR2: SGHVS, FQNEAQ. The CDR3 region has the DNA TGTGCCAGCAGCTTGTCTGGGCTGAACACTGAAGCTTTCTTT. It translates to CASSLSGLNTEAFF.

The chain links TRBV6-1 to TRBJ2-1; D is uncertain. The CDR3 sequence is 14 residues long. V gave up 6 bases and J gave up 3 bases, with 12 bases separating them. CDR1 MNHNS and CDR2 SASEGT come from the germline V gene. DNA of the CDR3: TGTGCCAGCAGACCAAGCCCGGGCTACAATGAGCAGTTCTTC. It codes for CASRPSPGYNEQFF.

The gene calls are TRBV2 and TRBJ1-5, with unresolved D. The V and J ends lost 6 bases and 0 bases respectively, with 9 bases between them. CDR1 is SNHLY and CDR2 is FYNNEI in the germline V gene. CDR3 length: 14 residues. The CDR3 sequence is CASSSVYSNQPQHF. The DNA of the CDR3 is TGTGCCAGCAGCTCCGTGTATAGCAATCAGCCCCAGCATTTT.

The CDR3 nucleotides read TGTGCCAGCAGTTATCCGACAGGGTCTCGCACTGAAGCTTTCTTT. This gives the protein CASSYPTGSRTEAFF. The chain has TRBV6-5 and TRBJ1-1; 7 bases line up with TRBD1. The CDR3 is 15 amino acids. Germline CDR1 reads MNHEY; CDR2 reads SVGAGI. V dropped 3 bases and J dropped 4; count of bases not matched to a gene: 8.